This T cell receptor (beta chain) was recorded in a study of spatial heterogeneity in lung cancer. In the study overall: Correlation of TCR transcript counts in tumor regions with a T cell module score from matched bulk RNA-seq was strong.

This clonotype is large by share. What it binds is not known. Time point noted: sample taken at primary tumor resection. The donors were 70 or so patients with non-small cell lung cancer that was early-stage and untreated. Whole RNA, isolated from tumor, nontumor lung or frozen PBMC, was sequenced without prior sorting. With 5 bases removed from V and 0 bases from J, the gap between germline ends came to 10 bases. Germline loops: CDR1 SGHTA, CDR2 FQGNSA. This CDR3 comprises 14 residues. Regarding the study as a whole: The counts of expanded TCRs, ubiquitous and regional, tracked ubiquitous and regional nonsynonymous mutations, respectively. The number of expanded tumor alpha and beta chains correlated with mutation number.

TCRdb itself ran the 5' RACE reads through MiXCR, one entry per CDR3 protein. Altogether 1,700 or so distinct CDR3 sequences are present, just over 20% being singletons, with the ten largest covering just over 20%. This receptor was identified in a male donor with early-stage non-small cell lung cancer. The V call is TRBV7-2, the J call TRBJ1-1; D remains unclear. Sequenced material: lung tumor tissue, taken at surgery. This CDR3 is CASSLGRVNTEAFF. The CDR3 DNA sequence: TGTGCCAGCAGCCTTGGACGGGTGAACACTGAAGCTTTCTTT.